This T cell receptor beta chain was recovered during a study of blood T cell dynamics during melanoma immunotherapy. The CDR3 extends over 12 amino acids. Looked up from germline, CDR1 is MDHEN and CDR2 is SYDVKM. Losses at the gene ends were 8 bases for V and 10 bases for J; bases not matched to a gene: 7. Time point noted: pre-treatment baseline. The assay was immunoSEQ multiplex PCR, and TCRdb's table has in-frame clones only and misses some. The table records 6,500 to 7,000 clones, approximately 80% of them present only once. The gene calls are TRBV28 and TRBJ1-4, with 7 bases lining up with TRBD1. This material consisted of blood, taken from a patient treated with checkpoint blockade. The sequence was collected from a human donor with melanoma. Some clones in this sample may be carry-over from other donors' samples. The CDR3 DNA reads TGTGCCAGCCAGGGGGGCGTGGGAAAACTGTTTTTT. This translates into CASQGGVGKLFF. Drawing the rest from reference TRBV28 and TRBJ1-4, the complete variable domain is DVKVTQSSRYLVKRTGEKVFLECVQDMDHENMFWYRQDPGLGLRLIYFSYDVKMKEKGDIPEGYSVSREKKERFSLILESASTNQTSMYLCASQGGVGKLFFGSGTQLSVL.